The source of this T cell receptor (beta chain) is a study of control samples from healthy donors and cancer patients (TCRdb year 2020). As regards this clone: Which antigen it targets is not known. No quality values exist for individual bases; no much larger clone is one base distant.

Receptor libraries were prepared by the immunoSEQ multiplex PCR assay. TCRdb took over this immuneACCESS table, retaining in-frame rearrangements with V and J assigned. Such tables are incomplete; in checked studies, under half of the missing clones stem from an unresolved V gene, and the remainder is unexplained. This sample gives 160,000 or so clones in total; 96% of them show up just once. The top ten clonotypes cover over 1% of the sample. The germline V gene sets CDR1 to ENHRY and CDR2 to SYGVKD. Compared with germline, V lacks 6 bases and J lacks 5 bases; bases without a gene match: 6. The CDR3 has 14 amino acids, counting the end cysteine and phenylalanine. Solely the CDR3 DNA is kept, with 42 bases framed from the first base.

The TCR comes from a woman in her 30s in good health. The chain uses TRBV10-3 and TRBJ2-5; TRBD1 agrees with 10 junctional bases. Material for sequencing was blood. In nucleotides, the sequence is TGTGCCATCAGGGGGGACAGGGGTGATGAGACCCAGTACTTC. This encodes CAIRGDRGDETQYF.